Each of the 10 T cell receptor beta chains below was sequenced from the same sample in a study of high-grade serous ovarian cancer treatment subgroups. Tumor tissue was taken before any definitive surgery or chemotherapy was given. Clones were read by immunoSEQ multiplex PCR, and TCRdb kept only the in-frame ones, dropping some. Here the sample spans more than 3,000 clones, 80% being singletons. Material for sequencing was tumor tissue. All receptors derive from a human donor with high-grade serous ovarian cancer.

This sequence joins TRBV7-2 and TRBJ2-2; no clear D. Looked up from germline, CDR1 is SGHTA and CDR2 is FQGNSA. This CDR3 spans 13 amino acids. The V and J ends lost 1 base and 5 bases respectively, with 5 bases between them. The CDR3 here is CASSLGGTGELFF. The CDR3 DNA reads TGTGCCAGCAGCTTAGGGGGAACCGGGGAGCTGTTTTTT.

In this sample, this clone turned up once. This rearrangement joins TRBV7-6 to TRBJ2-5, with D perhaps assigned TRBD1 or TRBD2 (6 bases each). TRBJ2-7 matches the DNA end more closely, so the J call is doubtful. Germline V gene data show CDR1 as SGHVS and CDR2 as FNYEAQ. This CDR3 comprises 14 residues. CDR3 in DNA: TGTGCCAGCAACCAAGGGGGGACCTCCTACGAGCAGTACTTC. It codes for CASNQGGTSYEQYF.

The rearrangement joins TRBV5-4 to TRBJ2-2, with TRBD2 as a possible D gene (6 bases). Germline values: CDR1 SGHNT, CDR2 YYREEE (reference sequence). The CDR3 is 15 residues long. The ends were cut back, 1 base at V and 5 bases at J, with 12 bases in the middle. CDR3 sequence: CASSLIGSGTGELFF. The CDR3 DNA is TGTGCCAGCAGCTTGATCGGGAGCGGGACCGGGGAGCTGTTTTTT.

This chain uses TRBV5-1 with TRBJ2-1, with D possibly matching TRBD1 (6 bases). The CDR3 is 17 residues long. Germline CDR1 reads SGHRS; CDR2 reads YFSETQ. Trimming took 2 bases from V and 1 from J, leaving 16 bases between them. Here the CDR3 reads CASSLSVGQTSYNEQFF. The CDR3 DNA is TGCGCCAGCAGCTTATCTGTCGGACAGACTTCCTACAATGAGCAGTTCTTC. The variable domain in full, completed from reference TRBV5-1 and TRBJ2-1, reads KAGVTQTPRYLIKTRGQQVTLSCSPISGHRSVSWYQQTPGQGLQFLFEYFSETQRNKGNFPGRFSGRQFSNSRSEMNVSTLELGDSALYLCASSLSVGQTSYNEQFFGPGTRLTVL.

Only one count was recorded for this clone. This rearrangement joins TRBV7-3 to TRBJ2-1; the match to TRBD2 covers 14 bases. The CDR3 covers 16 residues. The junction had 7 bases not matched to a gene; V was cut back by 5 bases and J by 7 bases. The germline CDR1 and CDR2 sequences are SGHTA and FQGTGA. CDR3 sequence (DNA): TGTGCCAGCAGCCGGCTGGGACTAGCGGGAGTTAATGAGCAGTTCTTC. Amino acids: CASSRLGLAGVNEQFF. The variable domain in full, completed from reference TRBV7-3 and TRBJ2-1, reads GAGVSQTPSNKVTEKGKYVELRCDPISGHTALYWYRQSLGQGPEFLIYFQGTGAADDSGLPNDRFFAVRPEGSVSTLKIQRTERGDSAVYLCASSRLGLAGVNEQFFGPGTRLTVL.

The chain is built from TRBV27 and TRBJ1-6; D is unclear. Deletions cut 3 bases from V and 4 bases from J, with 7 bases between. CDR1 is MNHEY, CDR2 SMNVEV, per germline (reference sequence). The CDR3 runs to 14 residues. In DNA, the CDR3 is TGTGCCAGCAGTTTGGAGAGATATAATTCACCCCTCCACTTT. The encoded protein is CASSLERYNSPLHF.

The V gene is TRBV5-4, the J gene TRBJ2-7; D may be TRBD1 (6 bases). The CDR3 consists of 15 residues. Germline V gene sequence: CDR1 SGHNT, CDR2 YYREEE (reference sequence). Trimming removed 0 bases at V and 0 bases at J, with 10 bases between. CDR3 loop: CASSLGGQSSYEQYF. The CDR3 region has the DNA TGTGCCAGCAGCTTGGGTGGACAGAGCTCCTACGAGCAGTACTTC.

This sequence joins TRBV7-8 and TRBJ1-6; the match to TRBD1 covers 7 bases. The V gene's germline CDR1 is SGHVS and CDR2 FQNEAQ. After removal of 5 bases from V and 6 bases from J, the junction contained 19 bases not matched to a gene. The CDR3 is made up of 19 amino acids. The CDR3 region is CASSRKGDSSGFSNSPLHF. The CDR3, as DNA: TGTGCCAGCAGCCGAAAGGGGGACAGTTCAGGTTTTTCTAATTCACCCCTCCACTTT.

The V and J genes are TRBV18 and TRBJ1-5; D is ambiguous. V gave up 0 bases and J gave up 2 bases, with 5 bases separating them. Germline V gene lookup returns CDR1 KGHSH and CDR2 LQKENI. The CDR3 extends over 14 amino acids. The CDR3 nucleotides are TGTGCCAGCTCACCACCGATGGGCAATCAGCCCCAGCATTTT. Encoded protein: CASSPPMGNQPQHF.

The rearrangement links TRBV11-2 to TRBJ2-1; D is unresolved. The CDR3 has 12 residues. V gave up 3 bases and J gave up 7 bases, with 7 bases separating them. Per germline, CDR1 SGHAT and CDR2 FQNNGV. Here the CDR3 reads CASSFSVNEQFF. CDR3 nucleotide sequence: TGTGCCAGCAGCTTCTCCGTTAATGAGCAGTTCTTC.